This T cell receptor (beta chain) was observed in a study of T-cell memory formation after mild COVID-19 (dated by TCRdb to the early 2020s). Regarding the complete study: Most TCR sequence clusters were specific to one of the two donors. In a couple of donors, T-cell clones that expanded and contracted after mild COVID-19 were followed by sequencing TCRalpha and TCRbeta repertoires longitudinally. The cohort was made up of two young adult volunteers, one female and one male, who were previously healthy.

Ficoll-Paque density gradient centrifugation was the method used to isolate PBMCs. The sample holds a few counts of this clonotype. Its antigen specificity is not known. Nothing much larger sits one base from this clone, and base qualities are not available. On the study overall, not on this receptor specifically: The study covered only a couple of mild cases, and larger cohorts including severe cases with pre-infection samples were considered necessary. The detection of some responding clones in pre-infection memory suggests that pre-existing cross-reactive memory T cells joined the SARS-CoV-2 response. From day 15 to 85, contracting clones showed balanced CD4/CD8 phenotypes, whereas a second wave of clones that expanded from day 15 to 37 leaned towards CD4+. Contracting CD4+ clones were located mainly in the CM and EM memory subsets, whereas CD8+ clones were found to be enriched in EMRA. SARS-CoV-2 specificity was not confirmed for the second-wave clones peaking on day 37.

Sequencing relied on an Illumina NovaSeq 6000. Using 5'RACE with constant-segment primers, TCRalpha and TCRbeta cDNA libraries were constructed, with sample barcodes and unique molecular identifiers added in the process. RNA was extracted from every sample with Trizol reagent. Amplification of the libraries took two PCR steps, and the second step added a second sample barcode plus Illumina TruSeq adapters. The libraries were sequenced on an Illumina NovaSeq using 2 x 150 bp paired-end reads. The published analysis was carried out like this. The reads were demultiplexed and collapsed into UMI-guided consensus sequences using migec v1.2.7. Using mixcr v2.1.11, the UMI consensuses were aligned to TRA and TRB V and J templates and assembled into clonotypes. A clonotype was counted as expanded or contracted only if both edgeR and NoisET called the change significant, with noise models trained on biological replicates. edgeR calls used a false discovery rate-adjusted p below 0.01 and a log2 fold-change threshold of 1. As an exploratory analysis of dynamics, max-normalized trajectories of the 1000 most abundant clonotypes were examined with PCA combined with hierarchical clustering. Separately sequenced CD4+ and CD8+ repertoires were used to assign the CD4 or CD8 phenotype of responding clones. TCRdb reprocessing: public reads trimmed at Q25 with fastp, clones called with MiXCR, in-frame beta chains kept. When rows share a CDR3 protein, they turn into one entry using the most common DNA and genes. The V and J calls shown here were made by TCRdb, not taken from the authors' results. Here the sample has 470,000 or so distinct CDR3 sequences; roughly 25% occur a single time. The ten largest make up 12% of the sample.

CDR1 and CDR2 are read off the germline V gene as SGHVS and FNYEAQ. Measured from the cysteine to the phenylalanine, the CDR3 is 16 residues long. The kept DNA is CDR3 alone, 48 bases in frame from the first base. At the junction V is shortened by 6 bases and J by 2 bases, with 19 bases in between. The TCR originated in an adult woman who had mild COVID-19 (a few samples of this study predate the infection). The sample titles of this study are shuffled in the database, so cell type and time point are left out; the donor was told from shared clones. The chain is assembled from TRBV7-6 and TRBJ2-5; the D gene could be either TRBD1 or TRBD2, each agreeing at 6 bases. The source material was PBMCs or a T cell subset sorted from them (not recorded which). The DNA is as follows: TGTGCCAGCAGTCAGGTTCGACGGGGGCAACAAGAGACCCAGTACTTC. This gives the protein CASSQVRRGQQETQYF.